Presented here are 14 T cell receptor beta chains from one specimen sequenced in a study of blood T cell repertoires in COVID-19. TCRdb's copy holds only in-frame clones and misses some; the assay was immunoSEQ multiplex PCR. The sample carries approximately 140,000 clones, almost 85% recorded once. Sequencing was carried out using peripheral blood. The source of these receptors is a human donor with acute or convalescent COVID-19. The donor label of this sample is uncertain.

The chain recombines TRBV18 with TRBJ1-2; TRBD1 is a possible D gene (5 bases). Germline V gene sequence: CDR1 KGHSH, CDR2 LQKENI. CDR3 length: 14 residues. V was clipped by 3 bases and J by 7 bases, with 15 bases between them. Here the CDR3 reads CASSPLDTPPGYTF. In DNA, the CDR3 is TGTGCCAGCTCACCCCTGGACACCCCTCCTGGCTACACCTTC.

The chain combines TRBV19 with TRBJ1-1, with D perhaps TRBD1 (5 bases). V gave up 3 bases and J gave up 2 bases, with 10 bases separating them. This CDR3 comprises 14 residues. Germline CDR1 is LNHDA and CDR2 is SQIVND (reference sequence). CDR3 amino acids: CASSIRGANTEAFF. CDR3 DNA: TGTGCCAGTAGTATTAGGGGTGCTAACACTGAAGCTTTCTTT.

This clone has a single count. The chain couples TRBV6-4 to TRBJ1-3; no clear D. The CDR3 is 17 amino acids. Germline V gene lookup returns CDR1 MRHNA and CDR2 SNTAGT. V gave up 2 bases and J gave up 4 bases, with 18 bases separating them. The CDR3 loop reads CASSDALAPRRGNTIYF. CDR3 nucleotide sequence: TGTGCCAGCAGTGACGCTCTAGCCCCGAGGAGAGGAAACACCATATATTTT.

The V call is TRBV6-5, the J call TRBJ1-1; 8 bases match TRBD1. The CDR3 has 13 residues. Germline CDR1 and CDR2: MNHEY and SVGAGI. With 10 bases clipped from V and 0 bases from J, the junction kept 4 bases outside the gene matches. CDR3 sequence: CATRQGMNTEAFF. CDR3 nucleotide sequence: TGTGCCACCCGACAGGGGATGAACACTGAAGCTTTCTTT.

V usage is TRBV5-1 and J usage is TRBJ1-4; D is unclear. CDR3 length: 13 residues. The germline V gene has CDR1 SGHRS and CDR2 YFSETQ. Trimming removed 4 bases at V and 7 bases at J, with 11 bases between. CDR3 sequence: CASSPLLSEKLFF. CDR3 DNA: TGCGCCAGCAGCCCCCTTCTCTCTGAAAAACTGTTTTTT.

J is TRBJ1-1 and V is TRBV27; TRBD1 might be the D (6 bases). V was trimmed by 3 bases and J by 11 bases, leaving 16 bases between them. The CDR3 sequence is 13 residues long. Germline V gene lookup returns CDR1 MNHEY and CDR2 SMNVEV (reference sequence). The CDR3 coding sequence is TGTGCCAGCAGTTTCTCTGGACAGTCGAGGGCTTTCTTT. Protein product: CASSFSGQSRAFF.

The CDR3 reads CAWSIQGAGKLFF. DNA of the CDR3: TGTGCCTGGAGCATACAGGGGGCAGGAAAACTGTTTTTT. The chain couples TRBV30 to TRBJ1-4; 9 positions match TRBD1. This CDR3 comprises 13 residues. Germline CDR1 GTSNPN, CDR2 SVGIG (reference sequence). V dropped 3 bases and J dropped 10; count of bases not matched to a gene: 6.

This clone was counted between two and nine times. V usage is TRBV4-1 and J usage is TRBJ2-3, with 13 bases that match TRBD2. The CDR3 totals 20 residues. The V gene's germline CDR1 is MGHRA and CDR2 YSYEKL. With 0 bases clipped from V and 2 bases from J, the junction kept 11 bases outside the gene matches. The CDR3 DNA reads as TGCGCCAGCAGCCAAGATAGGAGACTAGCGGGGGGACGAAACACAGATACGCAGTATTTT. This translates into CASSQDRRLAGGRNTDTQYF.

The genes are TRBV7-9 and TRBJ2-2; D gene ambiguous. Germline V gives CDR1 SEHNR, CDR2 FQNEAQ (reference sequence). Trimming pared 6 bases from V and 7 bases from J, leaving 18 bases between. This CDR3 spans 15 amino acids. Here the CDR3 reads CASSRDHLPDGELFF. CDR3 coding DNA: TGTGCCAGCAGTCGAGATCACCTCCCCGACGGGGAGCTGTTTTTT. The whole variable domain, filled in from reference TRBV7-9 and TRBJ2-2, reads DTGVSQNPRHKITKRGQNVTFRCDPISEHNRLYWYRQTLGQGPEFLTYFQNEAQLEKSRLLSDRFSAERPKGSFSTLEIQRTEQGDSAMYLCASSRDHLPDGELFFGEGSRLTVL.

The chain is built from TRBV6-2 or TRBV6-3 and TRBJ1-1, with TRBD1 matching 8 bases. Trimming at V came to 4 bases and at J to 4 bases, leaving 8 bases not matched to a gene. Per germline, CDR1 MNHEY and CDR2 SVGEGT. This CDR3 contains 15 residues. The DNA of the CDR3 is TGTGCCAGCAGTTCTACAGGGGGGGAGTTCACTGAAGCTTTCTTT. Translated: CASSSTGGEFTEAFF.

This chain joins TRBV6-5 and TRBJ1-4; D is perhaps TRBD1 (5 bases). The ends were cut back, 10 bases at V and 3 bases at J, with 18 bases in the middle. Germline-derived CDR1 and CDR2 are MNHEY and SVGAGI. CDR3 length: 15 amino acids. CDR3 residues: CATSWGRASNEKLFF. The CDR3, as DNA: TGTGCCACCTCGTGGGGCAGGGCATCTAATGAAAAACTGTTTTTT.

The chain combines TRBV5-1 with TRBJ2-1; the D is unclear. The CDR3 spans 15 residues. Trimming removed 0 bases from V and 0 bases from J, with 7 bases in between. Germline CDR1 SGHRS, CDR2 YFSETQ. CDR3: CASSLGLTSYNEQFF. The CDR3 DNA reads TGCGCCAGCAGCTTGGGACTGACCTCCTACAATGAGCAGTTCTTC.

V usage is TRBV11-2 and J usage is TRBJ2-7; 8 nucleotides match TRBD1. The ends lost 4 bases at V and 3 bases at J; junction bases unmatched: 8. The CDR3 length is 15 residues. Germline loops: CDR1 SGHAT, CDR2 FQNNGV. Here the CDR3 reads CASSSGQGTFYEQYF. DNA of the CDR3: TGTGCCAGCAGCTCCGGACAGGGAACGTTCTACGAGCAGTACTTC.

This clone was counted once. DNA of the CDR3: TGTGCCAGCAGCGACGACAGGGGGGGGAACACTGAAGCTTTCTTT. As protein: CASSDDRGGNTEAFF. V and J are TRBV3-1 (or the pseudogene TRBV3-2) and TRBJ1-1; 9 nucleotides agree with TRBD1. Germline CDR1 reads LGHDT; CDR2 reads YNNKEL (reference sequence). The CDR3 totals 15 residues. Losses at the gene ends were 5 bases for V and 1 base for J; bases not matched to a gene: 5.